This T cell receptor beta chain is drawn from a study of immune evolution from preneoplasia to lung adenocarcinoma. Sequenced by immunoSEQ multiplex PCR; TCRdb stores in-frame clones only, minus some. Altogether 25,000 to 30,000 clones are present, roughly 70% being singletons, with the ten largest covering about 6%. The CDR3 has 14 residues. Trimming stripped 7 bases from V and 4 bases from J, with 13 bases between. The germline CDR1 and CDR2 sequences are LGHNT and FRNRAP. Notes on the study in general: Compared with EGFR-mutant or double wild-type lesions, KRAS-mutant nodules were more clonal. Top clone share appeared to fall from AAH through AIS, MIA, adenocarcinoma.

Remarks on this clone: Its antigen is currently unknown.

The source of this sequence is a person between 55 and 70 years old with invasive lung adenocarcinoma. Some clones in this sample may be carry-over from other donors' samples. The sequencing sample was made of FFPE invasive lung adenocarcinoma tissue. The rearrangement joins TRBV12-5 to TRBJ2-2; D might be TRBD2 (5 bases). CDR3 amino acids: CASATGSATGELFF. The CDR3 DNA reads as TGTGCTAGTGCCACTGGTAGCGCCACCGGGGAGCTGTTTTTT.